These T cell receptor beta chains were read from a single sample in a study of cytomegalovirus exposure and HLA in healthy donors. Using immunoSEQ multiplex PCR, the repertoire was profiled, and TCRdb retains in-frame clones only, with some absent. The sample has about 120,000 clones; more than 65% are singletons. The sequencing input was PBMCs. Receptor source: a woman aged 18-30 years in good health and CMV-seronegative. Each CDR3 is given with its conserved first and last residue. The D gene is left open where the match is weak. Not every row has a clone size; where given, it reads once, few, many or a size class.

j_call clone_size d_call v_call cdr3_aa cdr3_nt
TRBJ2-7 . . TRBV29-1 CSVAGSNYEQYF TGCAGCGTGGCGGGAAGTAACTACGAGCAGTACTTC
TRBJ2-7 . TRBD1 TRBV19 CASSIAGQGSYEQYF TGTGCCAGTAGTATAGCTGGACAGGGGTCCTACGAGCAGTACTTC
TRBJ2-7 few . TRBV4-1 CASSQGIAVSYEQYF TGCGCCAGCAGCCAAGGAATAGCAGTCTCCTACGAGCAGTACTTC
TRBJ1-1 . . TRBV6-5 CASSYTGEGTAFF TGTGCCAGCAGTTACACGGGAGAGGGCACGGCTTTCTTT
TRBJ2-7 . TRBD1 TRBV5-1 CASSAYRGRDDEQYF TGCGCCAGCAGCGCATACAGGGGGCGAGACGACGAGCAGTACTTC
TRBJ2-2 . . TRBV6-1 CASSAQRANTGELFF TGTGCCAGCAGTGCGCAGCGAGCGAACACCGGGGAGCTGTTTTTT
TRBJ1-1 . . TRBV5-1 CASSFLTGAQEAFF TGCGCCAGCAGCTTTTTGACGGGTGCTCAAGAAGCTTTCTTT
TRBJ2-4 once . TRBV21-1 CASSKPPGLRAKNSQYF TGTGCCAGCAGCAAACCCCCGGGACTGAGAGCCAAAAACAGTCAGTACTTC
TRBJ1-1 . . TRBV25-1 CASKGATTEAFF TGTGCCAGCAAAGGGGCCACCACTGAAGCTTTCTTT
TRBJ1-1 . . TRBV30 CAWSSKRVNTEAFF TGTGCCTGGTCTTCAAAGCGGGTTAACACTGAAGCTTTCTTT
TRBJ2-7 . TRBD2 TRBV27 CASSFGLAGDYEQYF TGTGCCAGCAGTTTCGGACTAGCGGGAGATTACGAGCAGTACTTC
TRBJ2-1 . . TRBV6-1 CASSERVSGSYNEQFF TGTGCCAGCAGTGAAAGGGTTAGCGGATCCTACAATGAGCAGTTCTTC
TRBJ1-1 . TRBD1 TRBV11-2 CASSLDPTGGEDTEAFF TGTGCCAGCAGCTTAGATCCGACAGGGGGCGAGGACACTGAAGCTTTCTTT
TRBJ1-4 . . TRBV28 CASGGVSEKLFF TGTGCCAGCGGCGGGGTTAGTGAAAAACTGTTTTTT
TRBJ2-7 . . TRBV11-3 CASSAGIYSTSYEQYF TGTGCCAGCAGCGCGGGGATTTATTCAACCTCCTACGAGCAGTACTTC
TRBJ2-1 . . TRBV6-1 CASSEGDTPYNEQFF TGTGCCAGCAGTGAGGGCGACACTCCTTACAATGAGCAGTTCTTC
TRBJ1-3 . TRBD1 TRBV7-9 CASAKTGTSGNTIYF TGTGCCAGCGCAAAGACAGGGACCTCTGGAAACACCATATATTTT
TRBJ1-3 . . TRBV29-1 CSAGPGDSGNTIYF TGCAGCGCCGGACCGGGAGACTCTGGAAACACCATATATTTT
TRBJ1-5 . TRBD1 TRBV2 CASSEIGVTGMNNQPQHF TGTGCCAGCAGTGAAATTGGAGTGACAGGGATGAACAATCAGCCCCAGCATTTT
TRBJ2-1 . . TRBV29-1 CSGPSGFGNEQFF TGCAGCGGGCCTTCAGGGTTCGGCAATGAGCAGTTCTTC
TRBJ1-1 . . TRBV11-2 CASGGKNTEAFF TGTGCCAGCGGGGGCAAGAACACTGAAGCTTTCTTT
TRBJ1-5 . . TRBV6-1 CASRPRGYQPQHF TGTGCCAGCAGGCCCAGGGGTTATCAGCCCCAGCATTTT
TRBJ2-1 once . TRBV5-1 CASSLGGSPYNEQFF TGCGCCAGCAGCTTGGGAGGGAGTCCCTACAATGAGCAGTTCTTC
TRBJ2-7 . . TRBV29-1 CSVVVPGAEQYF TGCAGCGTTGTAGTTCCAGGGGCCGAGCAGTACTTC
TRBJ2-1 . TRBD1 TRBV7-3 CASSLNRDSYNEQFF TGTGCCAGCAGCTTAAATCGGGACAGCTACAATGAGCAGTTCTTC
TRBJ2-1 . TRBD1 TRBV2 CASGGQGMEQFF TGTGCCAGCGGGGGACAGGGGATGGAGCAGTTCTTC
TRBJ1-5 . TRBD1 TRBV29-1 CSVGTGGNQPQHF TGCAGCGTAGGAACAGGGGGCAATCAGCCCCAGCATTTT
TRBJ2-3 . TRBD1 TRBV27 CASRGQGDTQYF TGTGCCAGCAGGGGACAGGGAGATACGCAGTATTTT
TRBJ1-2 . . TRBV6-6 CASSSTGRFSF TGTGCCAGCAGCTCAACAGGACGTTTCTCCTTC
TRBJ2-7 . TRBD2 TRBV6-5 CASSRWTSGSYEQYF TGTGCCAGCAGCCGTTGGACTAGCGGCTCCTACGAGCAGTACTTC
TRBJ2-5 . TRBD2 TRBV7-2 CASSLALVAGETQYF TGTGCCAGCAGCTTAGCGCTGGTAGCGGGAGAGACCCAGTACTTC
TRBJ2-2 . TRBD1 TRBV27 CASSTSTNRGPAGELFF TGTGCCAGCTCTACCTCCACGAACAGGGGGCCTGCCGGGGAGCTGTTTTTT
TRBJ1-2 . . TRBV7-2 CASSRDYMRGYTF TGTGCCAGCAGCCGTGATTATATGCGGGGCTACACCTTC
TRBJ2-2 . TRBD2 TRBV5-1 CASSRGLAGGSSTGELFF TGCGCCAGCAGCCGGGGACTAGCGGGAGGAAGTAGCACCGGGGAGCTGTTTTTT
TRBJ1-1 . TRBD1 TRBV27 CASSPQLGQEVEAFF TGTGCCAGCAGTCCCCAATTAGGACAGGAAGTCGAAGCTTTCTTT
TRBJ1-6 . . TRBV20-1 CSARPSSPLHF TGCAGTGCTAGACCGAGTTCACCCCTCCACTTT
TRBJ2-5 . TRBD1 TRBV29-1 CSVGARGRKETQYF TGCAGCGTTGGGGCCAGGGGGCGAAAAGAGACCCAGTACTTC
TRBJ2-3 . TRBD1 TRBV5-1 CASSQRDRGVTDTQYF TGCGCCAGCAGCCAGAGGGACAGGGGGGTCACAGATACGCAGTATTTT
TRBJ2-3 . TRBD2 TRBV6-4 CASSGGGATDTQYF TGTGCCAGCAGTGGCGGGGGGGCAACAGATACGCAGTATTTT
TRBJ1-2 few . TRBV4-2 CASSQDPGGLYGYTF TGTGCCAGCAGCCAAGATCCCGGTGGACTCTATGGCTACACCTTC
TRBJ1-5 . . TRBV19 CASRMTGNQPQHF TGTGCCAGTAGAATGACTGGAAATCAGCCCCAGCATTTT
TRBJ2-7 . TRBD1 TRBV19 CASSIRDRGFEQYF TGTGCCAGTAGTATACGTGACAGGGGTTTCGAGCAGTACTTC
TRBJ2-1 few TRBD2 TRBV19 CASQLGLAGYNEQFF TGTGCCAGCCAATTGGGGCTAGCGGGGTACAATGAGCAGTTCTTC
TRBJ1-1 . TRBD1 TRBV6-5 CASVLQGGTEAFF TGTGCCAGCGTTTTACAGGGGGGCACTGAAGCTTTCTTT
TRBJ2-3 . . TRBV11-2 CASSFQGDTQYF TGTGCCAGCAGCTTCCAGGGGGATACGCAGTATTTT
TRBJ2-1 . TRBD2 TRBV5-5 CASSTPGLAGYNEQFF TGTGCCAGCAGCACTCCGGGACTAGCGGGGTACAATGAGCAGTTCTTC
TRBJ2-4 . . TRBV7-2 CASSSQRSSSKNIQYF TGTGCCAGCAGCTCTCAAAGGAGCAGTTCCAAAAACATTCAGTACTTC
TRBJ2-7 . . TRBV19 CATQDRPYEQYF TGTGCCACCCAAGACAGGCCCTACGAGCAGTACTTC
TRBJ2-1 once . TRBV2 CASSQLGGPQPNEQFF TGTGCCAGCAGTCAACTGGGAGGACCTCAGCCCAATGAGCAGTTCTTC